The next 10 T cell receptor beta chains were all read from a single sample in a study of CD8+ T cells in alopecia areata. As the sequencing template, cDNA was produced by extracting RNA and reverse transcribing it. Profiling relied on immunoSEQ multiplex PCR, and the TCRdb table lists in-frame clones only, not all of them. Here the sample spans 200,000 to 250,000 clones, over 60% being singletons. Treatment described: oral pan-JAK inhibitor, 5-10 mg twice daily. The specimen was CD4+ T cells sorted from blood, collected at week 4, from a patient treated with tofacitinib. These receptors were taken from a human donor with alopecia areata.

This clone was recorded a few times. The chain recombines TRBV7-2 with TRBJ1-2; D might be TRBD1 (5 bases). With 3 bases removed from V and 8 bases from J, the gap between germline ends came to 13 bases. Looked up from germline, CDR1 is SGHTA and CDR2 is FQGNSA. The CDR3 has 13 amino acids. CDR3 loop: CASSFTGGDGYTF. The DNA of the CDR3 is TGTGCCAGCAGCTTCACAGGAGGTGACGGCTACACCTTC.

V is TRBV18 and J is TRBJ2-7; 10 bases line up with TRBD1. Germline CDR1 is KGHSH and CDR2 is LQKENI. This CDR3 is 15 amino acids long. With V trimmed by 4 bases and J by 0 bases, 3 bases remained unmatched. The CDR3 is CASSRRQGASYEQYF. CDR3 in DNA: TGTGCCAGCTCACGACGACAGGGGGCCTCCTACGAGCAGTACTTC. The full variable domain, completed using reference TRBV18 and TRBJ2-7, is NAGVMQNPRHLVRRRGQEARLRCSPMKGHSHVYWYRQLPEEGLKFMVYLQKENIIDESGMPKERFSAEFPKEGPSILRIQQVVRGDSAAYFCASSRRQGASYEQYFGPGTRLTVT.

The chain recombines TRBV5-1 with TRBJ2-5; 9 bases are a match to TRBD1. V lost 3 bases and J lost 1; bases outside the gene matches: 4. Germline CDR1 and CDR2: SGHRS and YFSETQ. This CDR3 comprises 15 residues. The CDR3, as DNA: TGCGCCAGCAGCTCCCTGGACAGGGGCCAAGAGACCCAGTACTTC. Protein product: CASSSLDRGQETQYF.

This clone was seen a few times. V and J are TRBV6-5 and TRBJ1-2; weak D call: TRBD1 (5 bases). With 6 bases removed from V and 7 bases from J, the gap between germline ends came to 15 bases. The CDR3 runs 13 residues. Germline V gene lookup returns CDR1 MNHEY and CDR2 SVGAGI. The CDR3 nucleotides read TGTGCCAGCAGCCGTGACAGTGGAGCTGGCTACACCTTC. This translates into CASSRDSGAGYTF.

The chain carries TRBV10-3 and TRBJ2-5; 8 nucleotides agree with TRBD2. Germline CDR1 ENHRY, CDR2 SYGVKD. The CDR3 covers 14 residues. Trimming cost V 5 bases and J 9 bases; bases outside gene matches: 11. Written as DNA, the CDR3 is TGTGCCATCAGTATGGGACTAGATTTAGGAGCCCAGTACTTC. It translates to CAISMGLDLGAQYF.

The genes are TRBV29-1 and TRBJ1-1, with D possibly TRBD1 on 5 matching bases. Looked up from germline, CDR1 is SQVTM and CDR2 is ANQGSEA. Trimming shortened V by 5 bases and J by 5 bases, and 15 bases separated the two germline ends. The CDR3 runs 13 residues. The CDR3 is CSVSWWGRTEAFF. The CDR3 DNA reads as TGCAGCGTTAGTTGGTGGGGCAGGACTGAAGCTTTCTTT.

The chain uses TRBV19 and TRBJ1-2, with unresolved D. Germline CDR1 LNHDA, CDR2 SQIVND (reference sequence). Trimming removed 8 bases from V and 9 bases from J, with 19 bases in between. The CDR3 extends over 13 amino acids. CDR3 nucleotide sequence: TGTGCCAGTGGACGGGCCGGTACTATAAGCTACACCTTC. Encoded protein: CASGRAGTISYTF.

The CDR3 DNA follows: TGTGCCAGCAGTCCAGGGTCGGGGACTAACTATGGCTACACCTTC. It yields the protein CASSPGSGTNYGYTF. V gene TRBV7-2 combines with J gene TRBJ1-2; TRBD1 might be the D (5 bases). V dropped 6 bases and J dropped 0 bases, with 14 bases sitting between them. Per the germline V gene, CDR1 is SGHTA and CDR2 is FQGNSA. CDR3 length equals 15 residues.

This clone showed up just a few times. The chain's CDR3 is CATSSNGMNYGYTF. The CDR3 coding sequence is TGTGCCACCAGCTCCAACGGGATGAACTATGGCTACACCTTC. The chain joins TRBV15 to TRBJ1-2; no clear D gene. Germline CDR1 LNHNV, CDR2 YYDKDF (reference sequence). This CDR3 comprises 14 residues. V dropped 5 bases and J dropped 2 bases, with 12 bases sitting between them. Variable domain in full (rest from reference TRBV15 and TRBJ1-2): DAMVIQNPRYQVTQFGKPVTLSCSQTLNHNVMYWYQQKSSQAPKLLFHYYDKDFNNEADTPDNFQSRRPNTSFCFLDIRSPGLGDTAMYLCATSSNGMNYGYTFGSGTRLTVV.

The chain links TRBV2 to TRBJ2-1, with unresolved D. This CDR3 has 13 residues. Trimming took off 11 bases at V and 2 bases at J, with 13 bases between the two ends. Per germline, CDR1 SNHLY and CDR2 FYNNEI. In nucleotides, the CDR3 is TGTGCCCGTCAAAACGGCGCCTACAATGAGCAGTTCTTC. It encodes CARQNGAYNEQFF.